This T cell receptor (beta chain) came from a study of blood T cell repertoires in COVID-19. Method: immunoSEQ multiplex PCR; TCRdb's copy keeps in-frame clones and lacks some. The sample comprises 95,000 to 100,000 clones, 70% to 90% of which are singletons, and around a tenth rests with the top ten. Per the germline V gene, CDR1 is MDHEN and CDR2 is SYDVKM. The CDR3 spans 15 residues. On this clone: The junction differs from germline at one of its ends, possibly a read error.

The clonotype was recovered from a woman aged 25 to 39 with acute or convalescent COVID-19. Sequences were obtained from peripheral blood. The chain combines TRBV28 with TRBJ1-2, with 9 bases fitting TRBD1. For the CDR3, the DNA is TGTGCCAGCAGTCCCATCCGGGACAGGGTAGTGATTGTGCCCTTC. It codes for CASSPIRDRVVIVPF.